Sequencing of this TCR beta chain was carried out in a study of shared clonotypes between healthy human individuals. Broader study findings: In several donors, around 4.5% of naive CD4 clonotypes appeared in common. Generally, naive subsets came out with larger estimated richness than memory subsets.

Per germline, CDR1 GTSNPN and CDR2 SVGIG (reference sequence). V was trimmed by 0 bases and J by 7 bases, leaving 6 bases between them. The CDR3 is made up of 12 amino acids. With respect to this clone: Its antigen is not known. The same CDR3 is also encoded by other DNA sequences in this sample.

Method: immunoSEQ multiplex PCR; TCRdb's copy keeps in-frame clones and lacks some. This sample has about 2.4 million clones, with 93% found just once. The gene calls are TRBV30 and TRBJ2-2; D is uncertain. The source is a man younger than 35 in good health. Some clones in this sample may be carry-over from other donors' samples. Material: naive CD4+ T cells from PBMCs. As to subset: CD45RA+ positively selected. This CDR3 is CAWSVRRGELFF. DNA for the CDR3: TGTGCCTGGAGTGTACGTCGCGGGGAGCTGTTTTTT. Supplemented by reference TRBV30 and TRBJ2-2, the full variable domain reads SQTIHQWPATLVQPVGSPLSLECTVEGTSNPNLYWYRQAAGRGLQLLFYSVGIGQISSEVPQNLSASRPQDRQFILSSKKLLLSDSGFYLCAWSVRRGELFFGEGSRLTVL.